Shown below are 27 T cell receptor beta chains from a single sample sequenced in a study of T cells in Graves' hyperthyroidism and ophthalmopathy. TCR beta CDR3 regions were amplified from RNA transcripts. The HTBI primer set served for first-round RT-PCR of the TCR CDR3. TCRdb processed the multiplex PCR reads anew with MiXCR; each CDR3 protein has one entry. Here the sample spans approximately 610,000 distinct CDR3 sequences, about 14% being singletons. Sequencing was carried out using blood. The source of these receptors is a middle-aged woman with Graves' ophthalmopathy.

This clonotype was observed at least ten times. The chain recombines TRBV27 with TRBJ2-7; 7 nucleotides line up with TRBD1. V was clipped by 4 bases and J by 3 bases; unmatched bases: 12. The CDR3 is 16 amino acids. Germline-derived CDR1 and CDR2 are MNHEY and SMNVEV (reference sequence). CDR3 bases: TGTGCCAGCAGTTCGGGGCGACAGGGTGGTGTCTACGAGCAGTACTTC. Its protein is CASSSGRQGGVYEQYF.

The rearrangement links TRBV6-4 to TRBJ1-1; tentative D call: TRBD1 (5 bases). Trimming shortened V by 3 bases and J by 6 bases, and 14 bases separated the two germline ends. CDR3 length: 14 residues. Per the germline V gene, CDR1 is MRHNA and CDR2 is SNTAGT. CDR3 in amino acids: CASSETGAGAEAFF. Here the CDR3 DNA reads TGTGCCAGCAGTGAGACCGGCGCGGGGGCTGAAGCTTTCTTT.

This clonotype was found many times. The CDR3 region has the DNA TGTGCCAGCAGAAAATATAGCAATCAGCCCCAGCATTTT. Protein product: CASRKYSNQPQHF. The J gene is TRBJ1-5, the V gene TRBV12-3 or TRBV12-4, with no clear D. This CDR3 is built from 13 residues. V shed 6 bases and J shed 0 bases, with 6 bases lying between them.

This clonotype occurred once. The chain has TRBV28 and TRBJ1-5, with D uncertain. CDR3 length equals 12 residues. Deletions cut 8 bases from V and 8 bases from J, with 13 bases between. CDR1 is MDHEN, CDR2 SYDVKM, per germline. The CDR3 nucleotides are TGTGCCAGCGGAACCCGTTCCAAGCCCCAGCATTTT. Its translation is CASGTRSKPQHF.

Remarks on this clonotype: This could be a read error, since a much larger clone is one nucleotide away. V gene TRBV30 combines with J gene TRBJ2-7; TRBD1 matches 8 bases. Germline V CDR1 and CDR2: GTSNPN, SVGIG (reference sequence). This CDR3 region has 14 residues. The CDR3 is CARSFSTGAYEQYF. In DNA form, the CDR3 reads TGTGCCCGGAGTTTCTCGACAGGGGCCTACGAGCAGTACTTC.

The chain recombines TRBV6-1 with TRBJ1-1; D is perhaps TRBD1 (5 bases). Germline V gives CDR1 MNHNS, CDR2 SASEGT. V was shortened by 6 bases and J by 6 bases, with 20 bases between the two germline ends. The CDR3 is 15 amino acids. The CDR3 DNA is TGTGCCAGCAGATCGGGTATTCCGGGAGGGGCTGAAGCTTTCTTT. Protein sequence: CASRSGIPGGAEAFF.

This clonotype was seen ten or more times. This rearrangement joins TRBV20-1 to TRBJ2-7; D is unresolved. The CDR3 is 14 residues long. Looked up from germline, CDR1 is DFQATT and CDR2 is SNEGSKA (reference sequence). V was cut by 0 bases and J by 3 bases, with 12 bases left in between. The CDR3 sequence is CSARDRPSGYEQYF. DNA for the CDR3: TGCAGTGCTAGAGATCGACCCTCGGGCTACGAGCAGTACTTC.

This clonotype was seen at least ten times. The V call is TRBV7-9, the J call TRBJ2-2; tentative D call: TRBD2 (6 bases). The CDR3 is 15 residues long. The germline V and J ends were trimmed by 5 bases and 6 bases, with 16 bases remaining between them. Germline-derived CDR1 and CDR2 are SEHNR and FQNEAQ (reference sequence). As DNA, the CDR3 is TGTGCCAGCAGCCGCGGGGTCCCTCGGCCCGGGGAGCTGTTTTTT. Its protein is CASSRGVPRPGELFF.

V usage is TRBV20-1 and J usage is TRBJ1-2; 7 bases match TRBD1. This CDR3 is 15 amino acids long. The ends lost 0 bases at V and 2 bases at J; junction bases unmatched: 6. The germline V gene encodes CDR1 DFQATT and CDR2 SNEGSKA (reference sequence). This CDR3 reads CSARDPGTANYGYTF. In DNA form, the CDR3 reads TGCAGTGCTAGAGATCCGGGGACAGCAAACTATGGCTACACCTTC.

This clonotype was seen a handful of times. The chain combines TRBV6-1 with TRBJ1-6; 8 bases align to TRBD1. Germline V gene lookup returns CDR1 MNHNS and CDR2 SASEGT. Trimming at V came to 6 bases and at J to 8 bases, leaving 6 bases not matched to a gene. The CDR3 is made up of 14 amino acids. This CDR3 is CASRRQGKDSPLHF. The CDR3 DNA is TGTGCCAGCAGGCGACAGGGGAAGGATTCACCCCTCCACTTT.

This clonotype was detected many times. The rearrangement joins TRBV12-3 or TRBV12-4 to TRBJ1-1, with a tentative D call TRBD1 (6 bases). The CDR3 has 13 amino acids. Trimming took 5 bases from V and 7 from J, leaving 14 bases between them. The CDR3 here is CASSLLIGGEAFF. CDR3 DNA: TGTGCCAGCAGTCTCCTCATAGGGGGTGAAGCTTTCTTT.

This clonotype was picked up many times. The rearrangement joins TRBV20-1 to TRBJ2-7; TRBD2 aligns across 12 bases. CDR1 is DFQATT and CDR2 is SNEGSKA in the germline V gene (reference sequence). V lost 3 bases to trimming and J lost 11 bases; unmatched junction nucleotides: 11. The CDR3 contains 14 residues. The DNA for the CDR3 is TGCAGTGCTAGGGTGACTAGCGGGAGTCTTGGGGAGTACTTC. It encodes CSARVTSGSLGEYF.

This clonotype was detected a few times. Since a much larger clone is just one base distant, this may be a read error. V and J are TRBV11-2 and TRBJ1-1; D may be TRBD1 (6 bases). The CDR3 has 16 residues. The germline V gene encodes CDR1 SGHAT and CDR2 FQNNGV. The CDR3 loop is CASSLGDNDMNTAAFF. In DNA, the CDR3 is TGTGCCAGCAGCTTAGGGGACAATGACATGAACACTGCAGCTTTCTTT.

The V gene is TRBV27, the J gene TRBJ2-2; the D is unclear. Per the germline V gene, CDR1 is MNHEY and CDR2 is SMNVEV (reference sequence). The CDR3 runs 17 residues. V was clipped by 6 bases and J by 2 bases, with 19 bases between them. The CDR3 sequence: CASRGQLGRPNTGELFF. The DNA of the CDR3 is TGTGCCAGCAGGGGTCAGTTGGGCAGACCCAACACCGGGGAGCTGTTTTTT.

This clonotype was counted ten times or more. The chain carries TRBV7-9 and TRBJ1-2; D unclear. Germline V CDR1 and CDR2: SEHNR, FQNEAQ (reference sequence). The CDR3 is 12 residues long. Trimming left V 1 base short and J 7 bases short, with 7 bases between. CDR3 region: CASSLGETGYTF. The CDR3 DNA is TGTGCCAGCAGCTTAGGGGAAACTGGCTACACCTTC. Full variable domain (missing parts from reference TRBV7-9 and TRBJ1-2): DTGVSQNPRHKITKRGQNVTFRCDPISEHNRLYWYRQTLGQGPEFLTYFQNEAQLEKSRLLSDRFSAERPKGSFSTLEIQRTEQGDSAMYLCASSLGETGYTFGSGTRLTVV.

The table lists this clonotype with a count of one. This rearrangement joins TRBV6-2 or TRBV6-3 to TRBJ2-7; TRBD1 agrees at 9 bases. Germline loops: CDR1 MNHEY, CDR2 SVGEGT. The CDR3 covers 15 residues. Losses at the gene ends were 4 bases for V and 5 bases for J; bases not matched to a gene: 9. CDR3 coding DNA: TGTGCCAGCAGTTTGTCGGGGACAGGGTTCAACGAGCAGTACTTC. This translates into CASSLSGTGFNEQYF.

This clonotype was counted only a few times. Its ends do not fully match the called genes, so a read error is possible. This chain joins TRBV9 and TRBJ2-7; no clear D. Germline V CDR1 and CDR2: SGDLS, YYNGEE. The CDR3 extends over 15 amino acids. As DNA, the CDR3 is TGTGCCAGCAGCGTAGCGGATGCGTCTGCCTACGAACAGTACTTC. The encoded protein is CASSVADASAYEQYF.

This clonotype was found many times. This chain uses TRBV6-2 or TRBV6-3 with TRBJ2-7; D is unclear. Trimming cost V 8 bases and J 3 bases, with 8 bases left between them. The CDR3 sequence is 11 residues long. The germline gives CDR1 MNHEY, CDR2 SVGEGT. DNA for the CDR3: TGTGCCAGCGGTAGTTACTACGAGCAGTACTTC. As protein: CASGSYYEQYF.

This clonotype was counted at least ten times. The chain is built from TRBV28 and TRBJ1-1; no definite D call. Looked up from germline, CDR1 is MDHEN and CDR2 is SYDVKM. This CDR3 is built from 12 residues. V was clipped by 2 bases and J by 7 bases, with 8 bases between them. CDR3 DNA sequence: TGTGCCAGCAGTTTACGGGAGATTGAAGCTTTCTTT. Its translation: CASSLREIEAFF.

To note about this clonotype: Compared with germline, one end of the junction differs, possibly owing to a read error. V and J are TRBV7-7 and TRBJ2-2; no firm D call. Germline V lookup: CDR1 SSHAT, CDR2 FNYEAQ (reference sequence). The CDR3 runs 13 residues. This CDR3 reads CASSRTVTGELFF. The CDR3 nucleotides are TGTGCTAGCAGCAGGACGGTCACCGGGGAGCTGTTTTTT.

This clonotype was picked up a small number of times. The chain couples TRBV10-2 to TRBJ1-6; no firm D call. Per germline, CDR1 WSHSY and CDR2 SAAADI. V lost 3 bases, J lost 5 bases, and 11 bases lay in between. This CDR3 spans 15 amino acids. DNA of the CDR3: TGCGCCAGCAGTGAAGCGGACGGTAATAATTCACCCCTCCACTTT. It yields the protein CASSEADGNNSPLHF.

This chain joins TRBV12-3 or TRBV12-4 and TRBJ2-7; D is unclear. Trimming removed 2 bases at V and 5 bases at J, with 10 bases between. The CDR3 covers 13 residues. CDR3 sequence: CASSLRAGHEQYF. The CDR3 bases are TGTGCCAGCAGTTTAAGGGCAGGACACGAGCAGTACTTC.

This clonotype was counted only a few times. The rearrangement links TRBV12-3 or TRBV12-4 to TRBJ2-2; D not resolved. The V end was cut by 3 bases, the J end by 0 bases, with 8 bases between. CDR3 length equals 15 residues. CDR3 sequence reads: CASSFGIANTGELFF. The CDR3 nucleotides read TGTGCCAGCAGTTTTGGGATCGCGAACACCGGGGAGCTGTTTTTT.

This clonotype was seen many times. The chain links TRBV11-2 to TRBJ2-7; D ambiguous. V was shortened by 0 bases and J by 0 bases, with 6 bases between the two germline ends. This CDR3 region has 14 residues. Germline V gives CDR1 SGHAT, CDR2 FQNNGV. The CDR3 nucleotides are TGTGCCAGCAGCTTAGAGGCGCCCTCCTACGAGCAGTACTTC. The encoded protein is CASSLEAPSYEQYF.

The sample holds many counts of this clonotype. This chain links TRBV19 with TRBJ1-1; the match to TRBD1 covers 8 bases. This CDR3 has 17 residues. V lost 5 bases, J lost 1 base, and 12 bases stayed unmatched. Germline CDR1 is LNHDA and CDR2 is SQIVND (reference sequence). The CDR3 here is CASSPRPSTGANTEAFF. In nucleotides, the CDR3 is TGTGCCAGTAGTCCTCGACCGTCGACAGGGGCGAACACTGAAGCTTTCTTT.

To note about this clonotype: This may arise from a read error, as a much more abundant clone is one base away. The chain links TRBV27 to TRBJ2-5, with 13 bases matching TRBD2. The CDR3 length is 16 residues. The germline CDR1 and CDR2 sequences are MNHEY and SMNVEV (reference sequence). CDR3 DNA sequence: TGTGTCAGCAGTTTAAGGAGGACTAGCGGGAGAGAGACCCAGTACTTC. It codes for CVSSLRRTSGRETQYF.

This clonotype came up many times. This chain links TRBV10-2 with TRBJ1-1; 7 bases line up with TRBD1. J gave up 4 bases and V 2 bases, and 7 bases lay outside the gene matches. Looked up from germline, CDR1 is WSHSY and CDR2 is SAAADI. The CDR3 length is 15 residues. CDR3 residues: CASSEDRDWSTEAFF. CDR3 nucleotides: TGCGCCAGCAGTGAGGACAGGGATTGGAGCACTGAAGCTTTCTTT.